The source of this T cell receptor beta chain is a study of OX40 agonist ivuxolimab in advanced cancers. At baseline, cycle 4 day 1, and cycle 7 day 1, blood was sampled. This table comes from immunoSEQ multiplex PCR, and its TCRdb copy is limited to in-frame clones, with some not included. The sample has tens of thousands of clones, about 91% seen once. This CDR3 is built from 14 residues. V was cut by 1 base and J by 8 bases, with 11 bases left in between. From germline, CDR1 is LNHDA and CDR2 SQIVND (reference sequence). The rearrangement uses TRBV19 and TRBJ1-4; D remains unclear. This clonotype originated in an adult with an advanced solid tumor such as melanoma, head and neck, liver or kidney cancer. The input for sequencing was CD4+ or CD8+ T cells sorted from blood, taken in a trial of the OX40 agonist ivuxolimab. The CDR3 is CASSIVRRSEKLFF. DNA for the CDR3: TGTGCCAGTAGTATAGTGCGCCGATCAGAAAAACTGTTTTTT.